A selection of T cell receptor beta chains follows, all from one sample in a study of CD8 T cells in ankylosing spondylitis. TCRdb redid the calling of the 5' RACE reads with MiXCR, one entry per CDR3 protein. The data contain roughly 180,000 distinct CDR3 sequences, just over 9.5% of them singletons. Sequenced input: blood, either unsorted or a sorted T cell fraction (not recorded which). These receptors all stem from a female donor with ankylosing spondylitis or in good health (not recorded which). Both conserved end residues are part of each CDR3. A D gene is named only where the DNA matches it firmly. Clone size is shown for a subset of rows, as once, few, many or a class of expanded clone.

cdr3_nt	cdr3_aa	v_call	clone_size	d_call	j_call
TGTGCCAGCAGGGCGGCAGCTTATGGCTACACCTTC	CASRAAAYGYTF	TRBV6-5	few	-	TRBJ1-2
TGTGCCACCAGCGGGAGGGGCTACAATGAGCAGTTCTTC	CATSGRGYNEQFF	TRBV6-2/TRBV6-3	-	TRBD2	TRBJ2-1
TGTGCCAGCAGTTTAGCGACGGGAGGGCCTTCCGGGGAGCTGTTTTTT	CASSLATGGPSGELFF	TRBV12-3/TRBV12-4	few	TRBD2	TRBJ2-2
TGTGCCAGCAGCCCAGAGTGGGCGGGCAACACCTACGAGCAGTACTTC	CASSPEWAGNTYEQYF	TRBV7-6	-	-	TRBJ2-7
TGCGCCAGCAGCCAAGGGGCCAGTCCCTCCTACGAGCAGTACTTC	CASSQGASPSYEQYF	TRBV4-3	many	-	TRBJ2-7
TGTGCCAGCAGCTTTCCGGGGGTGGCTCCGAACACCGGGGAGCTGTTTTTT	CASSFPGVAPNTGELFF	TRBV7-9	few	-	TRBJ2-2
TGTGCCAGCAGGGCACCGAACACTGAAGCTTTCTTT	CASRAPNTEAFF	TRBV6-2/TRBV6-3	many	-	TRBJ1-1
TGTGCCAGCAGTTTATCTCCGCGGGGGCGGACTGAAGCTTTCTTT	CASSLSPRGRTEAFF	TRBV27	few	-	TRBJ1-1
TGCAGTGCTAGGAAGCCTCTGAGCTCCTACGAGCAGTACTTC	CSARKPLSSYEQYF	TRBV20-1	few	-	TRBJ2-7
TGTGCCAGCAGTTTCCATCCCCGACTAGCGGGTGAAACAGATACGCAGTATTTT	CASSFHPRLAGETDTQYF	TRBV28	few	TRBD2	TRBJ2-3
TGTGCCAGCAGGTCCGGGGCCGTTAACTATGGCTACACCTTC	CASRSGAVNYGYTF	TRBV12-3/TRBV12-4	-	-	TRBJ1-2
TGTGCCAGCAGTTTTAGACAGGGGGCCTACGAGCAGTACTTC	CASSFRQGAYEQYF	TRBV12-3/TRBV12-4	-	TRBD1	TRBJ2-7
TGTGCCAGCGGGGTTTCCTACAATGAGCAGTTCTTC	CASGVSYNEQFF	TRBV6-2/TRBV6-3	-	-	TRBJ2-1
TGTGCCAGCAGTTCACCGGGATCCTACGAGCAGTACTTC	CASSSPGSYEQYF	TRBV12-3/TRBV12-4	-	-	TRBJ2-7
TGCGCCAGCAGCTTGCCGGGAGCGGCAGATACGCAGTATTTT	CASSLPGAADTQYF	TRBV5-1	few	-	TRBJ2-3
TGCGCCAGCAGCCACCGTGATAGCGGGAGGTACGAGCAGTACTTC	CASSHRDSGRYEQYF	TRBV4-3	many	TRBD2	TRBJ2-7
TGTGCCAGCAGTTACTCGTCCGGGACAGGGGACGGCTACACCTTC	CASSYSSGTGDGYTF	TRBV6-5	few	TRBD1	TRBJ1-2
TGCGCCAGCAGCTGGGGACAGGGGGAAAATGAGCAGTTCTTC	CASSWGQGENEQFF	TRBV5-1	many	TRBD1	TRBJ2-1
TGTGCCAGCAGCTTCGTTAGCGGGAGAAGGGATGAGCAGTTCTTC	CASSFVSGRRDEQFF	TRBV5-6	many	TRBD2	TRBJ2-1
TGTGCCAGCAGCCAAGGACTAGCTCGCACAGATACGCAGTATTTT	CASSQGLARTDTQYF	TRBV14	-	TRBD2	TRBJ2-3
TGTGCCAGCAGCACGACAGGGGGATCTGGGGCCAACGTCCTGACTTTC	CASSTTGGSGANVLTF	TRBV7-8	-	TRBD1	TRBJ2-6
TGCGCCAGCAGCCAAGGGGTGGGGCCTGGGGAGACCCAGTACTTC	CASSQGVGPGETQYF	TRBV4-3	few	-	TRBJ2-5
TGTGCCACCAGCAGAGATCGTGGGACCCCTCGTAACACCTTC	CATSRDRGTPRNTF	TRBV15	few	-	TRBJ1-2
TGTGCCAGCAGCCAAGCCGGGGAGGGGGATGCGCAGTATTTT	CASSQAGEGDAQYF	TRBV14	few	-	TRBJ2-3
TGTGCCAGCAGTGACGAGGCTTCGGGAGAGGCCAAAAACATTCAGTACTTC	CASSDEASGEAKNIQYF	TRBV2	-	-	TRBJ2-4
TGTGCTAGTGGTTTGGGCTCGGGGTTCACTGAAGCTTTCTTT	CASGLGSGFTEAFF	TRBV12-5	many	-	TRBJ1-1
TGTGCCAGCAGCAAAGGACAGGGGGCGACAGATACGCAGTATTTT	CASSKGQGATDTQYF	TRBV9	-	TRBD1	TRBJ2-3